This entry lists 13 T cell receptor beta chains sequenced from one sample in a study of cytomegalovirus exposure and HLA in healthy donors. Vbeta (60) and Jbeta (13) primers were used in the PCR. The data were produced by immunoSEQ multiplex PCR, yet TCRdb's version contains in-frame clones alone and is incomplete. Among fewer than 250,000 clones listed, 77% were seen once. The sample was PBMCs. All receptors come from a woman in her thirties in good health and CMV-seropositive.

J is TRBJ2-1 and V is TRBV7-2, with D perhaps matching TRBD2 (5 bases). V gave up 4 bases and J gave up 9 bases, with 16 bases separating them. The CDR3 length is 14 residues. Germline V gives CDR1 SGHTA, CDR2 FQGNSA. CDR3 in DNA: TGTGCCAGCAGCTCCACGGCCCAAAGCGGTGAGCAGTTCTTC. This encodes CASSSTAQSGEQFF.

The chain is built from TRBV18 and TRBJ1-5, with D maybe TRBD1 (5 bases). Trimming pared 4 bases from V and 6 bases from J, leaving 16 bases between. Per the germline V gene, CDR1 is KGHSH and CDR2 is LQKENI. The CDR3 extends over 15 amino acids. This CDR3 reads CASSQEGWGGQPQHF. The CDR3 bases are TGTGCCAGCTCACAGGAGGGGTGGGGAGGTCAGCCCCAGCATTTT.

The sample holds a few counts of this clone. CDR3 region: CASTPGGTSGYNEQFF. In DNA form, the CDR3 reads TGTGCCAGCACCCCCGGGGGGACTAGCGGTTACAATGAGCAGTTCTTC. This chain joins TRBV28 and TRBJ2-1; 11 positions agree with TRBD2. Trimming cost V 7 bases and J 4 bases; bases outside gene matches: 9. Germline lookup yields CDR1 MDHEN and CDR2 SYDVKM. CDR3 size: 16 residues.

This chain uses TRBV28 with TRBJ1-1; TRBD1 agrees at 7 bases. With V trimmed by 10 bases and J by 1 base, 6 bases remained unmatched. The V gene's germline CDR1 is MDHEN and CDR2 SYDVKM. The CDR3 extends over 13 amino acids. Here the CDR3 reads CAIMTGWNTEAFF. The CDR3 DNA is TGTGCCATCATGACAGGGTGGAACACTGAAGCTTTCTTT.

CDR3 residues: CASSVTGSNQPQHF. CDR3 DNA: TGTGCCAGCAGCGTAACAGGGAGCAATCAGCCCCAGCATTTT. This sequence joins TRBV9 and TRBJ1-5; TRBD1 is a possible D gene (6 bases). The CDR3 contains 14 residues. V was cut by 1 base and J by 1 base, with 6 bases left in between. Germline-derived CDR1 and CDR2 are SGDLS and YYNGEE.

The chain uses TRBV6-1 and TRBJ2-1; tentatively, D is TRBD2 (6 bases). This CDR3 comprises 14 residues. Germline V gene sequence: CDR1 MNHNS, CDR2 SASEGT. V lost 7 bases and J lost 5, with 15 bases in between. The CDR3 is CASTLRGMNNEQFF. As DNA, the CDR3 is TGTGCCAGCACCCTTCGCGGGATGAACAATGAGCAGTTCTTC.

The chain has TRBV18 and TRBJ2-4; 9 bases map to TRBD1. CDR1 and CDR2 (germline): KGHSH, LQKENI. Trimming at V came to 2 bases and at J to 6 bases, leaving 2 bases not matched to a gene. The CDR3 is 14 residues long. The DNA for the CDR3 is TGTGCCAGCTCACCAACAGGGGGCGTAAACATTCAGTACTTC. The encoded protein is CASSPTGGVNIQYF.

The gene calls are TRBV7-2 and TRBJ1-1, with D possibly being TRBD1 (5 bases). V was trimmed by 4 bases and J by 3 bases, leaving 12 bases between them. The germline V gene encodes CDR1 SGHTA and CDR2 FQGNSA. The CDR3 contains 14 residues. The CDR3: CASSSTVPDTEAFF. In DNA form, the CDR3 reads TGTGCCAGCAGCTCGACAGTCCCGGACACTGAAGCTTTCTTT.

J is TRBJ2-1 and V is TRBV10-3, with 8 bases identical to TRBD2. The trim removed 2 bases at V and 2 bases at J, leaving 5 bases unmatched. This CDR3 has 16 residues. CDR1 is ENHRY, CDR2 SYGVKD, per germline. The DNA for the CDR3 is TGTGCCATCAGTGAGAGGCTAGCGGGCACCTACAATGAGCAGTTCTTC. The encoded protein is CAISERLAGTYNEQFF.

Turning to this clone: This specimen includes other DNA sequences encoding the same CDR3. The V and J genes are TRBV9 and TRBJ1-1; D is ambiguous. Germline assignment: CDR1 SGDLS and CDR2 YYNGEE. V dropped 0 bases and J dropped 2 bases, with 8 bases sitting between them. The length of the CDR3 is 14 residues. Written as DNA, the CDR3 is TGTGCCAGCAGCGTAGGAGGTAGAAACACTGAAGCTTTCTTT. The encoded protein is CASSVGGRNTEAFF. Complete variable domain (other parts from reference TRBV9 and TRBJ1-1): DSGVTQTPKHLITATGQRVTLRCSPRSGDLSVYWYQQSLDQGLQFLIQYYNGEERAKGNILERFSAQQFPDLHSELNLSSLELGDSALYFCASSVGGRNTEAFFGQGTRLTVV.

CDR3 coding DNA: TGTGCCAGCAGCCAAGGGTTGACAGGGATCCCTACTGAAGCTTTCTTT. This encodes CASSQGLTGIPTEAFF. The chain combines TRBV4-2 with TRBJ1-1; TRBD1 matches at 7 bases. V shed 1 base, J shed 5 bases, and the junction held 10 bases outside the gene matches. This CDR3 contains 16 residues. CDR1 is LGHNA and CDR2 is YNFKEQ in the germline V gene.

The chain has TRBV2 and TRBJ1-5; 7 nucleotides align to TRBD1. Unmatched junction bases numbered 2, after V lost 5 bases and J lost 1 base. This CDR3 contains 14 residues. Germline V CDR1 and CDR2: SNHLY, FYNNEI. The CDR3 loop reads CASSIRGSNQPQHF. CDR3 DNA: TGTGCCAGCAGTATCAGGGGGAGCAATCAGCCCCAGCATTTT. The entire variable domain, with the rest obtained from reference TRBV2 and TRBJ1-5, is as follows: EPEVTQTPSHQVTQMGQEVILRCVPISNHLYFYWYRQILGQKVEFLVSFYNNEISEKSEIFDDQFSVERPDGSNFTLKIRSTKLEDSAMYFCASSIRGSNQPQHFGDGTRLSIL.

In this sample, this clone turned up once. This chain uses TRBV28 with TRBJ1-2; D unclear. CDR1 MDHEN and CDR2 SYDVKM come from the germline V gene. The CDR3 spans 13 residues. Deletions cut 5 bases from V and 1 base from J, with 8 bases between. The chain's CDR3 is CASSGPSNYGYTF. The CDR3 bases are TGTGCCAGCAGTGGCCCCAGTAACTATGGCTACACCTTC.